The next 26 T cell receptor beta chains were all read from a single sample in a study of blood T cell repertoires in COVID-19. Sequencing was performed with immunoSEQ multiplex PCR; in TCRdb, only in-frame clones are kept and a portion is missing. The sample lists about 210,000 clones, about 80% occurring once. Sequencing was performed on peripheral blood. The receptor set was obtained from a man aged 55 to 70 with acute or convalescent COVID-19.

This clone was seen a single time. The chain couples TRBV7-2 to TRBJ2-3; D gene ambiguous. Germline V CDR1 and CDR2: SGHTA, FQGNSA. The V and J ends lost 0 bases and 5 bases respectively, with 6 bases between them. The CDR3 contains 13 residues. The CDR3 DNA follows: TGTGCCAGCAGCTTAGCCCCCAAAGATACGCAGTATTTT. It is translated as CASSLAPKDTQYF. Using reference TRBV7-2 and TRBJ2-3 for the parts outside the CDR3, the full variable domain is GAGVSQSPSNKVTEKGKDVELRCDPISGHTALYWYRQSLGQGLEFLIYFQGNSAPDKSGLPSDRFSAERTGGSVSTLTIQRTQQEDSAVYLCASSLAPKDTQYFGPGTRLTVL.

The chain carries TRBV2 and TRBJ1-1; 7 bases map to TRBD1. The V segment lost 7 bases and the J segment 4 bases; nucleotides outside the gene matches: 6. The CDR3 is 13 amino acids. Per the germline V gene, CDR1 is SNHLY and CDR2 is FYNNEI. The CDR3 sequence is CASTRGEGTEAFF. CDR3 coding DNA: TGTGCCAGCACCAGGGGGGAAGGCACTGAAGCTTTCTTT. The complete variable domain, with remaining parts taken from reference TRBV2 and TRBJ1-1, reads EPEVTQTPSHQVTQMGQEVILRCVPISNHLYFYWYRQILGQKVEFLVSFYNNEISEKSEIFDDQFSVERPDGSNFTLKIRSTKLEDSAMYFCASTRGEGTEAFFGQGTRLTVV.

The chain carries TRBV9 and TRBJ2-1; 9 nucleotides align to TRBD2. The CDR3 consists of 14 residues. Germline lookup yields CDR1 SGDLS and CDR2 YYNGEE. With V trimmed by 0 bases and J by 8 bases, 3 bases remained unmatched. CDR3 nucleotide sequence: TGTGCCAGCAGCGTAGGCGGGAGGGCCTATGAGCAGTTCTTC. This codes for CASSVGGRAYEQFF.

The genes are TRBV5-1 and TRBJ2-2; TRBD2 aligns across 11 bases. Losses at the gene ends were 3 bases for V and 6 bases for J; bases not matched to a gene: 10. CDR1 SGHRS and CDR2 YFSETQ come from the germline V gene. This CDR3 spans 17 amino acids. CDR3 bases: TGCGCCAGCAGCTATGCTAGCGGGAGGCCCCAGGCCGGGGAGCTGTTTTTT. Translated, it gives CASSYASGRPQAGELFF.

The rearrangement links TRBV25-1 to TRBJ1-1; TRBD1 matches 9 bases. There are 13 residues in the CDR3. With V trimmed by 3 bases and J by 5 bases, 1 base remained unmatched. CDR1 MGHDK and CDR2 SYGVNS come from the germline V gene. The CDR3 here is CASSEGQGTEAFF. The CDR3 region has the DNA TGTGCCAGCAGTGAGGGACAGGGAACTGAAGCTTTCTTT.

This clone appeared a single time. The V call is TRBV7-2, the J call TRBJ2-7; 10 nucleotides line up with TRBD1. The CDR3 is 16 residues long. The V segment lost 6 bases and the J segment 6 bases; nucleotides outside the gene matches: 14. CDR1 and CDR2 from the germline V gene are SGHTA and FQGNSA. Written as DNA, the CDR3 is TGTGCCAGCAGGCTAGAGACAGGGGGCATGTTCCCCGAGCAGTACTTC. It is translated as CASRLETGGMFPEQYF.

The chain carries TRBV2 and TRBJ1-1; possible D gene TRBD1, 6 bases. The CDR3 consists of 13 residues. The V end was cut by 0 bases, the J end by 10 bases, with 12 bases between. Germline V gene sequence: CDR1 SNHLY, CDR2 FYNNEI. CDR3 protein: CASSEALQGAAFF. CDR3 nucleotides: TGTGCCAGCAGTGAAGCGTTACAGGGCGCAGCTTTCTTT.

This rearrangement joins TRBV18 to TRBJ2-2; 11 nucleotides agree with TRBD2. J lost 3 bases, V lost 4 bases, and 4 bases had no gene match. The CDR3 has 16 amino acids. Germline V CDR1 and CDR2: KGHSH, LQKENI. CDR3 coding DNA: TGTGCCAGCTCACTGGGACTAGCGGTACACACCGGGGAGCTGTTTTTT. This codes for CASSLGLAVHTGELFF.

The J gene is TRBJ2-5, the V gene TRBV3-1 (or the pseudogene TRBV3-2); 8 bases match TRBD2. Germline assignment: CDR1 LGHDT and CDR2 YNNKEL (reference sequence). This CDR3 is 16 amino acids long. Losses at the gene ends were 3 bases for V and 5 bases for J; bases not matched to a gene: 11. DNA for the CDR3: TGTGCCAGCAGCCAGCGGGCAACGGGAGGGGGGGAGACCCAGTACTTC. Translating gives CASSQRATGGGETQYF.

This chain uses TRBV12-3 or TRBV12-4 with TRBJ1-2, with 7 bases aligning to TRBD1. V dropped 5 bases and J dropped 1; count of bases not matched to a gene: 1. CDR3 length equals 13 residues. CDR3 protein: CASSGTVNYGYTF. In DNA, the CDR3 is TGTGCCAGCAGTGGGACAGTTAACTATGGCTACACCTTC.

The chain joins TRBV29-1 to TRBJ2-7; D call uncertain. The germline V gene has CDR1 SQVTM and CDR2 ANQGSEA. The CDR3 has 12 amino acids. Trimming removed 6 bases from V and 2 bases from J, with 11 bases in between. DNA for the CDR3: TGCAGCGTCATTGAACACGCCTACGAGCAGTACTTC. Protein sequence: CSVIEHAYEQYF.

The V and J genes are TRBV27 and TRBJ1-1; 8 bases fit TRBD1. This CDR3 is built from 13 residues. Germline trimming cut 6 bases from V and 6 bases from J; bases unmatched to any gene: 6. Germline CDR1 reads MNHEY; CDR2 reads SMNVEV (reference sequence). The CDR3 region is CASRPQQGAEAFF. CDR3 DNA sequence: TGTGCCAGCAGACCCCAACAGGGGGCTGAAGCTTTCTTT.

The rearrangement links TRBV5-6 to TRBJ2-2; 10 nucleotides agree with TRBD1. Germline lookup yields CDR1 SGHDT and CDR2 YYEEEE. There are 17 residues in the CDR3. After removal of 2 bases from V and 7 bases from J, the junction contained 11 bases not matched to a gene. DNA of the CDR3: TGTGCCAGCAGCTTAGACGACAGGGGGCCTTTCGGCGGGGAGCTGTTTTTT. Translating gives CASSLDDRGPFGGELFF.

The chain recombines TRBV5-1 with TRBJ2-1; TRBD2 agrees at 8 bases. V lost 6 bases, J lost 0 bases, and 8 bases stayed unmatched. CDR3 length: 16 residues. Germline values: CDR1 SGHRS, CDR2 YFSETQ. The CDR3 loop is CASTLHSGNSYNEQFF. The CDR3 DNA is TGCGCCAGCACCCTACATAGCGGGAACTCCTACAATGAGCAGTTCTTC. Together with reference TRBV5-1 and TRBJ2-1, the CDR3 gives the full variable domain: KAGVTQTPRYLIKTRGQQVTLSCSPISGHRSVSWYQQTPGQGLQFLFEYFSETQRNKGNFPGRFSGRQFSNSRSEMNVSTLELGDSALYLCASTLHSGNSYNEQFFGPGTRLTVL.

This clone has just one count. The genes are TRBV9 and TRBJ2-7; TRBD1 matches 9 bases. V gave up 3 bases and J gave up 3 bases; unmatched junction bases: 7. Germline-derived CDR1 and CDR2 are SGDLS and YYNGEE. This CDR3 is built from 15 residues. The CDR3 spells CASSGIQGADYEQYF. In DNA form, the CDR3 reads TGTGCCAGCAGCGGAATACAGGGGGCTGACTACGAGCAGTACTTC.

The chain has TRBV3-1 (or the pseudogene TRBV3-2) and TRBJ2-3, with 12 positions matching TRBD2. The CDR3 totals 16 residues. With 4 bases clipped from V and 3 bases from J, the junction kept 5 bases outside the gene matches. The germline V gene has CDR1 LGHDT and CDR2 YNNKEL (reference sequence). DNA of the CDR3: TGTGCCAGCAGCCCTCCCGGACTAGCGGGGACAGATACGCAGTATTTT. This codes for CASSPPGLAGTDTQYF.

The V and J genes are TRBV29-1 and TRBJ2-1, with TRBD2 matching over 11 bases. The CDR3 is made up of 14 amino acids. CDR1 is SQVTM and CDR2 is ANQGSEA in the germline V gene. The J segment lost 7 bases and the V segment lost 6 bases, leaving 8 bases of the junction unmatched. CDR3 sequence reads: CSVGLGTSGNEQFF. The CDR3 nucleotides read TGCAGCGTCGGCCTCGGGACTAGCGGAAATGAGCAGTTCTTC.

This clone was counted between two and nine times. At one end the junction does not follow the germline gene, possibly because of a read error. The CDR3 DNA reads as TGTGCCAGCAGCTTAGCGACCGGGTGGGGAGAGCTGTACTTC. Translated: CASSLATGWGELYF. The chain links TRBV7-2 to TRBJ2-7, with D tentatively TRBD2 (5 bases). The CDR3 consists of 14 residues. The germline V gene encodes CDR1 SGHTA and CDR2 FQGNSA. Based on the CDR3 plus reference TRBV7-2 and TRBJ2-7, the full variable domain is GAGVSQSPSNKVTEKGKDVELRCDPISGHTALYWYRQSLGQGLEFLIYFQGNSAPDKSGLPSDRFSAERTGGSVSTLTIQRTQQEDSAVYLCASSLATGWGELYFGPGTRLTVT.

Written as DNA, the CDR3 is TGTGCCAGCAGCTCCCTGGGACTGTCGAGCTCCTATAATTCACCCCTCCACTTT. Protein: CASSSLGLSSSYNSPLHF. The V and J genes are TRBV7-2 and TRBJ1-6, with D possibly matching TRBD1 (5 bases). CDR3 length: 18 residues. Looked up from germline, CDR1 is SGHTA and CDR2 is FQGNSA. Between the trimmed V and J ends, which lost 4 bases and 0 bases, there was a span of 16 bases.

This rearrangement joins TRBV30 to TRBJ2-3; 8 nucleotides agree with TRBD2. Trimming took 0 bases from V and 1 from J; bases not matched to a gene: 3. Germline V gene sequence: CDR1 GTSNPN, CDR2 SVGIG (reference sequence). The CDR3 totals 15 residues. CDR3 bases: TGTGCCTGGAGTGTAATTAGCGGGGGCACAGATACGCAGTATTTT. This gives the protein CAWSVISGGTDTQYF.

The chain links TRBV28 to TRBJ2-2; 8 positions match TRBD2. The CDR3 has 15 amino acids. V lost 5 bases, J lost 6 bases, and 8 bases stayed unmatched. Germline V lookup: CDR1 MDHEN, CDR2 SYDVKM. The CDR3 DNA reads TGTGCCAGCAGTCCCCCGGGACTAGTCCCCGGGGAGCTGTTTTTT. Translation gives CASSPPGLVPGELFF.

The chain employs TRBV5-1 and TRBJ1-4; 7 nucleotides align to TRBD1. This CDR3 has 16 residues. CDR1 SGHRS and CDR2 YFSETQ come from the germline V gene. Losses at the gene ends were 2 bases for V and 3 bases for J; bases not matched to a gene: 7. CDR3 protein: CASSFGTGAANEKLFF. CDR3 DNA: TGCGCCAGCAGCTTCGGAACAGGGGCGGCTAATGAAAAACTGTTTTTT.

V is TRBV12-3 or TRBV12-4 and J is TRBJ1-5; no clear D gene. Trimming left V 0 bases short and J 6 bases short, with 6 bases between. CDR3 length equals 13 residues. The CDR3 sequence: CASSLARVQPQHF. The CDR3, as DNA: TGTGCCAGCAGTTTAGCGCGGGTTCAGCCCCAGCATTTT.

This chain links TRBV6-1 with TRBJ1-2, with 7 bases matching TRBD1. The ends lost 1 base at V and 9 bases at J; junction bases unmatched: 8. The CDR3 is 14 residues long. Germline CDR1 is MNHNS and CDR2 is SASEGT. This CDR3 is CASSEVGTEMSYTF. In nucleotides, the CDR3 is TGTGCCAGCAGTGAAGTCGGGACAGAAATGAGCTACACCTTC.

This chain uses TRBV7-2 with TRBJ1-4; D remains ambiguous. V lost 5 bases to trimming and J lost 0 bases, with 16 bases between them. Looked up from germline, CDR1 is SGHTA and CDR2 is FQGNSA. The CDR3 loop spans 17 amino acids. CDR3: CASSLDPYSATNEKLFF. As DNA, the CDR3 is TGTGCCAGCAGCCTAGACCCTTACAGTGCAACTAATGAAAAACTGTTTTTT. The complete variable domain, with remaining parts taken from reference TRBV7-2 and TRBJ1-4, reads GAGVSQSPSNKVTEKGKDVELRCDPISGHTALYWYRQSLGQGLEFLIYFQGNSAPDKSGLPSDRFSAERTGGSVSTLTIQRTQQEDSAVYLCASSLDPYSATNEKLFFGSGTQLSVL.

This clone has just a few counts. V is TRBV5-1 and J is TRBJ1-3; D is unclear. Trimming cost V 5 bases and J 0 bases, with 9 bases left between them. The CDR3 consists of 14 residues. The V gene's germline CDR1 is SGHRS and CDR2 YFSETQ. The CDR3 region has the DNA TGCGCCAGCAGAGTTGGCAACTCTGGAAACACCATATATTTT. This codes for CASRVGNSGNTIYF.